Below are 19 T cell receptor beta chains sequenced from a single sample in a study of T cells in Graves' hyperthyroidism and ophthalmopathy. The source material, RNA transcripts, was used to amplify TCR beta CDR3 regions. An initial round of RT-PCR targeting the TCR CDR3 relied on the HTBI primer set. MiXCR, applied by TCRdb to the multiplex PCR reads, yields one record per CDR3 protein. The profile covers 300,000 or so distinct CDR3 sequences, with 17% appearing a single time and around 57% taken by the ten largest. Sequencing input: blood. The receptors shown here come from a woman aged 55-70 years with Graves' ophthalmopathy.

This chain connects TRBV20-1 to TRBJ2-3; 12 nucleotides match TRBD2. V shed 2 bases and J 6 bases; nucleotides not matched to a gene: 6. The CDR3 extends over 15 amino acids. Germline lookup yields CDR1 DFQATT and CDR2 SNEGSKA (reference sequence). CDR3 protein: CSARRTSGVGDTQYF. In DNA form, the CDR3 reads TGCAGTGCTAGAAGGACTAGCGGGGTGGGTGATACGCAGTATTTT.

For the CDR3, the DNA is TGTGCCAGCAGCGTAGGGCGGGAGTTCCGGGAGCAGTACTTC. Its translation is CASSVGREFREQYF. The chain uses TRBV9 and TRBJ2-7; 7 bases line up with TRBD2. V gave up 0 bases and J gave up 7 bases; unmatched junction bases: 7. CDR3 size: 14 residues. From germline, CDR1 is SGDLS and CDR2 YYNGEE.

The V and J genes are TRBV18 and TRBJ2-6, with D maybe TRBD1 (7 bases). The V end lost 5 bases, the J end lost 0 bases, and 11 bases lay between the germline ends. CDR1 is KGHSH, CDR2 LQKENI, per germline. The CDR3 sequence is 16 residues long. The DNA for the CDR3 is TGTGCCAGCTCAGCGGGACAGAACTCTGGGGCCAACGTCCTGACTTTC. Amino acids: CASSAGQNSGANVLTF.

This clonotype has just one count. The V call is TRBV29-1, the J call TRBJ2-1; TRBD2 matches 15 bases. This CDR3 is built from 15 residues. With 6 bases clipped from V and 7 bases from J, the junction kept 7 bases outside the gene matches. CDR1 is SQVTM, CDR2 ANQGSEA, per germline. The DNA of the CDR3 is TGCAGCGTGAACACCGGGACTAGCGGGAGGAATGAGCAGTTCTTC. Its translation: CSVNTGTSGRNEQFF.

This clonotype was counted ten times or more. V gene TRBV27 combines with J gene TRBJ2-1; 10 bases agree with TRBD2. With V trimmed by 4 bases and J by 8 bases, 2 bases remained unmatched. In germline, CDR1 is MNHEY, CDR2 SMNVEV (reference sequence). The length of the CDR3 is 13 residues. Written as DNA, the CDR3 is TGTGCCAGCAGTTCCCTAGCGGGAGATGAGCAGTTCTTC. Encoded protein: CASSSLAGDEQFF.

CDR3 nucleotide sequence: TGTGCCAGCAGCGGGAACGGGGGGGACGAAAAACTGTTTTTT. Its protein product is CASSGNGGDEKLFF. V is TRBV4-2 and J is TRBJ1-4; possible D gene TRBD1, 5 bases. With 5 bases removed from V and 8 bases from J, the gap between germline ends came to 15 bases. The CDR3 contains 14 residues. The germline gives CDR1 LGHNA, CDR2 YNFKEQ.

This clonotype was observed many times. This chain connects TRBV20-1 to TRBJ2-5, with D possibly being TRBD1 (6 bases). In germline, CDR1 is DFQATT, CDR2 SNEGSKA (reference sequence). This CDR3 has 14 amino acids. DNA of the CDR3: TGCAAGCCCACCAGGGGCGGGCAACAAGAGACCCAGTACTTC. This encodes CKPTRGGQQETQYF.

The sample holds many counts of this clonotype. The CDR3: CASSQRGGSTDTQYF. The CDR3 region has the DNA TGTGCCAGCAGCCAACGGGGGGGGAGCACAGATACGCAGTATTTT. V is TRBV3-1 and J is TRBJ2-3; TRBD2 matches 8 bases. CDR3 length: 15 amino acids. Germline CDR1 and CDR2: LGHDT and YNNKEL (reference sequence). The trim removed 2 bases at V and 0 bases at J, leaving 1 base unmatched.

There are a few counts of this clonotype. The chain carries TRBV6-4 and TRBJ2-3; possibly TRBD2 for D (5 bases). Trimming cost V 1 base and J 2 bases, with 13 bases left between them. The CDR3 is 16 residues long. Looked up from germline, CDR1 is MRHNA and CDR2 is SNTAGT. The CDR3 reads CASSDYGVGSTDTQYF. The CDR3 DNA follows: TGTGCCAGCAGTGACTACGGGGTTGGGTCCACAGATACGCAGTATTTT.

This clonotype occurred many times. This chain connects TRBV9 to TRBJ1-1; D unclear. This CDR3 comprises 15 residues. Germline assignment: CDR1 SGDLS and CDR2 YYNGEE. V was pared by 0 bases and J by 5 bases, with 14 bases between. This CDR3 is CASSVGDGFRTEAFF. Here the CDR3 DNA reads TGTGCCAGCAGCGTAGGAGACGGTTTCAGGACTGAAGCTTTCTTT.

This clonotype was recorded at least ten times. The J gene is TRBJ1-5, the V gene TRBV7-2; D not certain. In germline, CDR1 is SGHTA, CDR2 FQGNSA. The ends were cut back, 3 bases at V and 4 bases at J, with 7 bases in the middle. CDR3 length: 13 amino acids. Here the CDR3 reads CASSFSPNQPQHF. The CDR3 nucleotides read TGTGCCAGCAGCTTCTCACCAAATCAGCCCCAGCATTTT.

As DNA, the CDR3 is TGCAGTGCTAGAGATCTGAGGACCGTGACAGGGACCCCCAATGAGCAGTTCTTC. It yields the protein CSARDLRTVTGTPNEQFF. V usage is TRBV20-1 and J usage is TRBJ2-1; 7 bases align to TRBD1. From germline, CDR1 is DFQATT and CDR2 SNEGSKA (reference sequence). The CDR3 is made up of 18 amino acids. V was clipped by 0 bases and J by 6 bases; unmatched bases: 17.

In its sample, this clonotype was seen many times. The CDR3 loop reads CASSLYAPGELFF. The CDR3 region has the DNA TGTGCCAGCAGCCTCTACGCCCCCGGGGAGCTGTTTTTT. The rearrangement joins TRBV3-1 to TRBJ2-2; D gene uncertain. The CDR3 contains 13 residues. Between the trimmed V and J ends, which lost 4 bases and 6 bases, there was a span of 9 bases. Germline V gene data show CDR1 as LGHDT and CDR2 as YNNKEL (reference sequence).

This clonotype was counted many times. The genes are TRBV6-1 and TRBJ2-3, with 9 bases lining up with TRBD1. The V and J ends lost 7 bases and 4 bases, in that order; junction bases with no gene match: 3. This CDR3 has 13 amino acids. CDR1 is MNHNS and CDR2 is SASEGT in the germline V gene. The CDR3 region is CASMGQGADTQYF. CDR3 DNA sequence: TGTGCCAGCATGGGACAGGGTGCAGATACGCAGTATTTT.

CDR3 in amino acids: CASSLSGLLTGELFF. The CDR3 nucleotides are TGTGCCAGCAGCTTATCGGGACTCCTCACCGGGGAGCTGTTTTTT. The chain recombines TRBV7-9 with TRBJ2-2; tentative D call: TRBD2 (6 bases). The CDR3 length is 15 residues. The V gene lost 2 bases and the J gene lost 4 bases, with 11 bases spanning the gap. Per germline, CDR1 SEHNR and CDR2 FQNEAQ (reference sequence).

This clonotype has only a few counts. V is TRBV29-1 and J is TRBJ1-2; 8 bases are shared with TRBD1. CDR3 length: 12 amino acids. The junction had 3 bases not matched to a gene; V was cut back by 7 bases and J by 2 bases. CDR1 is SQVTM and CDR2 is ANQGSEA in the germline V gene. Here the CDR3 DNA reads TGCAGCGAGGGGGACAGGAACTATGGCTACACCTTC. It is translated as CSEGDRNYGYTF.

Note on this clonotype: A much larger clone is a single base away; this may be a read error. V is TRBV29-1 and J is TRBJ2-1, with unresolved D. CDR1 and CDR2 from the germline V gene are SQVTM and ANQGSEA. The CDR3 covers 13 residues. Trimming left V 7 bases short and J 0 bases short, with 10 bases between. The CDR3 loop reads CSANLGSYNEQFF. The DNA for the CDR3 is TGCAGCGCTAATTTAGGCTCCTACAATGAGCAGTTCTTC.

This rearrangement joins TRBV19 to TRBJ2-7; D might be TRBD1 or TRBD2, each matching 5 bases. The CDR3 contains 17 residues. Germline lookup yields CDR1 LNHDA and CDR2 SQIVND (reference sequence). V lost 6 bases and J lost 0, with 21 bases in between. CDR3 sequence: CASRPSPRDRVSYEQYF. CDR3 DNA sequence: TGTGCCAGTAGGCCCAGCCCCCGGGACCGAGTCTCCTACGAGCAGTACTTC.

The chain uses TRBV5-1 and TRBJ1-1; 7 bases are shared with TRBD1. This CDR3 has 15 amino acids. V lost 2 bases to trimming and J lost 0 bases; unmatched junction nucleotides: 4. Germline assignment: CDR1 SGHRS and CDR2 YFSETQ. As DNA, the CDR3 is TGCGCCAGCAGCTTAACGGGACAGCTGAACACTGAAGCTTTCTTT. It translates to CASSLTGQLNTEAFF.